This T cell receptor beta chain originates from a study of PD-1 blockade in classical Hodgkin lymphoma. Findings of the study overall: Reports described newly diagnosed patients as having lower baseline TCR diversity than healthy donors. TCR diversity rose significantly by C4D1 in CD4+ but not CD8+ cells.

A note on this clone: Its antigen remains unidentified.

V lost 5 bases to trimming and J lost 11 bases, with 16 bases between them. This CDR3 spans 13 amino acids. CDR1 is MNHEY and CDR2 is SMNVEV in the germline V gene (reference sequence). Some clones are missing from TCRdb's copy, which holds only in-frame ones; the method was immunoSEQ multiplex PCR. Counted here are around 11,000 clones, around 70% occurring once; the ten biggest clones make up over 3%. Noted time point: cycle 4 day 1 (C4D1), after 5 to 7 weeks of nivolumab. Relapses following autologous stem cell transplantation were seen in all patients, with brentuximab vedotin exposure varying. Researchers used magnetic negative selection to pull out pure CD4+ T cells from thawed PBMCs. Complete response, partial response or progressive disease was recorded as best response.

Source: CD4+ T cells from blood, taken before the fourth cycle of nivolumab. The rearrangement uses TRBV27 and TRBJ1-5; a possible D gene is TRBD1 (5 bases). This clonotype was obtained from a human donor with classical Hodgkin lymphoma. This CDR3 is CASSPTPGGAQHF. The CDR3 nucleotides are TGTGCCAGCAGTCCAACCCCGGGGGGGGCCCAGCATTTT.